Listed below are T cell receptor beta chains from one sample, sequenced in a study of cytotoxic CD8 clonotypes in ibrutinib-treated CLL. Sequencing was performed with immunoSEQ multiplex PCR; in TCRdb, only in-frame clones are kept and a portion is missing. This table holds a few hundred thousand clones, under 80% found once. The specimen was PBMCs, collected after 24 months of ibrutinib treatment. These receptors were taken from a human donor with chronic lymphocytic leukemia. Each CDR3 is given with its conserved first and last residue. D genes are given only for firm matches. Clone size is shown for a subset of rows, as once, few, many or a class of expanded clone.

d_call j_call v_call clone_size cdr3_aa cdr3_nt
. TRBJ2-2 TRBV6-5 . CASSYSTQNTGELFF TGTGCCAGCAGTTACTCGACTCAGAACACCGGGGAGCTGTTTTTT
. TRBJ2-1 TRBV25-1 few CASTPGASRAFNEQFF TGTGCCAGCACCCCCGGGGCGTCTCGAGCGTTCAATGAGCAGTTCTTC
. TRBJ2-7 TRBV18 . CASSQGQGFGQYEQYF TGTGCCAGCTCCCAAGGCCAGGGGTTTGGCCAATACGAGCAGTACTTC
TRBD2 TRBJ2-7 TRBV11-3 . CASSLGLAVTYEQYF TGTGCCAGCAGCTTGGGACTAGCGGTTACCTACGAGCAGTACTTC
TRBD2 TRBJ2-7 TRBV25-1 . CATQGAGVREQYF TGTGCCACCCAGGGAGCGGGAGTGAGGGAGCAGTACTTC
. TRBJ2-7 TRBV14 . CASSPTSSSYEQYF TGTGCCAGCAGCCCGACTAGTAGTTCCTACGAGCAGTACTTC
TRBD1 TRBJ2-3 TRBV7-3 . CASSSGQGTDTQYF TGTGCCAGCAGCTCCGGACAGGGCACAGATACGCAGTATTTT
. TRBJ2-7 TRBV6-1 . CASSEVTRYEQYF TGTGCCAGCAGTGAAGTCACCCGCTACGAGCAGTACTTC
. TRBJ2-5 TRBV5-1 . CASSFGQSQETQYF TGCGCCAGCAGTTTTGGACAGTCACAAGAGACCCAGTACTTC
TRBD2 TRBJ2-1 TRBV27 . CASSSGLASTYNEQFF TGTGCCAGCAGCTCGGGACTAGCGAGTACCTACAATGAGCAGTTCTTC
. TRBJ2-2 TRBV2 . CASSEGGDSGELFF TGTGCCAGCAGTGAAGGGGGCGATTCCGGGGAGCTGTTTTTT
. TRBJ2-3 TRBV6-4 . CASSDAGGIDTQYF TGTGCCAGCAGTGACGCAGGGGGGATAGATACGCAGTATTTT
TRBD1 TRBJ1-2 TRBV6-6 . CASSPTGDYGYTF TGTGCCAGCAGTCCGACAGGGGACTATGGCTACACCTTC
. TRBJ1-1 TRBV7-9 . CASSSFTSGHGTEAFF TGTGCCAGCAGCTCATTTACGTCAGGGCATGGGACAGAAGCTTTCTTT
. TRBJ2-7 TRBV28 . CASTRGGQGSYEQYF TGTGCCAGCACTCGGGGGGGACAGGGCTCCTACGAGCAGTACTTC
. TRBJ2-7 TRBV4-1 . CASSPETGYEQYF TGCGCCAGCAGCCCAGAGACAGGCTACGAGCAGTACTTC
. TRBJ2-1 TRBV27 . CASSYTNNEQFF TGTGCCAGCAGTTACACCAACAATGAGCAGTTCTTC
. TRBJ2-6 TRBV9 . CASSVDLGANVLTF TGTGCCAGCAGCGTAGATCTGGGGGCCAACGTCCTGACTTTC
. TRBJ1-4 TRBV30 . CAWRLPGGSNEKLFF TGTGCCTGGAGACTCCCGGGGGGCTCTAATGAAAAACTGTTTTTT
TRBD1 TRBJ2-5 TRBV27 . CASSVGQFKTQYF TGTGCCAGCAGTGTGGGACAGTTTAAGACCCAGTACTTC
. TRBJ1-6 TRBV19 . CASSVPIGGVDSPLHF TGTGCCAGTAGTGTCCCGATTGGGGGAGTCGATTCACCCCTCCACTTT
. TRBJ1-5 TRBV2 . CASSVDRDQPQHF TGTGCCAGCAGTGTGGACCGGGACCAGCCCCAGCATTTT
TRBD1 TRBJ2-5 TRBV13 . CASSLWLLEGTGDQETQYF TGTGCCAGCAGCTTATGGCTCTTGGAAGGGACAGGGGATCAAGAGACCCAGTACTTC
TRBD1 TRBJ2-5 TRBV5-1 . CASSSRTGGETQYF TGCGCCAGCAGTTCTCGGACAGGGGGAGAGACCCAGTACTTC
. TRBJ2-1 TRBV29-1 . CSVHGGQGGEQFF TGCAGCGTTCACGGGGGTCAAGGTGGTGAGCAGTTCTTC
. TRBJ2-1 TRBV19 . CASSLRTPAGEQFF TGTGCCAGTAGTCTCCGGACCCCCGCTGGTGAGCAGTTCTTC
. TRBJ2-7 TRBV5-1 . CASSLVGQPYEQYF TGCGCCAGCAGCTTGGTTGGACAGCCATACGAGCAGTACTTC
. TRBJ2-5 TRBV6-5 . CASSPMMGWTQYF TGTGCCAGCTCACCCATGATGGGGTGGACCCAGTACTTC
. TRBJ2-2 TRBV29-1 once CSAEASTGELFF TGCAGCGCCGAAGCCAGCACCGGGGAGCTGTTTTTT
. TRBJ1-5 TRBV6-5 . CASSRGFFNQPQHF TGTGCCAGCAGTCGGGGGTTTTTTAATCAGCCCCAGCATTTT
. TRBJ2-5 TRBV2 . CASRGGRRGQETQYF TGTGCCAGCAGAGGAGGACGGAGGGGGCAAGAGACCCAGTACTTC
. TRBJ2-2 TRBV5-1 . CASSLDWNTGELFF TGCGCCAGCAGCTTAGACTGGAACACCGGGGAGCTGTTTTTT
TRBD1 TRBJ2-2 TRBV5-1 . CASSLPTGDGGELFF TGCGCCAGCAGCTTACCGACAGGGGACGGCGGGGAGCTGTTTTTT
. TRBJ2-1 TRBV18 . CASSPEEGRNEQFF TGTGCCAGCTCACCGGAGGAGGGTAGGAATGAGCAGTTCTTC
. TRBJ1-4 TRBV4-3 . CASSQQADRASTNEKLFF TGCGCCAGCAGCCAACAGGCCGACAGAGCCTCAACTAATGAAAAACTGTTTTTT
. TRBJ2-3 TRBV25-1 . CASSDPRGVWADTQYF TGTGCCAGCAGTGACCCGAGGGGGGTTTGGGCAGATACGCAGTATTTT
. TRBJ1-5 TRBV4-3 . CASSQASDSAGPQHF TGCGCCAGCAGCCAAGCCAGCGATTCCGCGGGACCCCAGCATTTT
TRBD1 TRBJ2-7 TRBV5-1 . CASSPGTGGAIDYEQYF TGCGCCAGCAGCCCTGGGACAGGGGGCGCGATCGACTACGAGCAGTACTTC
TRBD1 TRBJ2-7 TRBV6-6 . CASSLDRDFYEQYF TGTGCCAGCAGTTTGGACAGGGATTTTTACGAGCAGTACTTC
. TRBJ2-7 TRBV2 few CASSVYEQYF TGTGCCAGCAGTGTCTACGAGCAGTACTTC
. TRBJ1-2 TRBV19 . CASSIVRDNYGYTF TGTGCCAGTAGTATAGTCCGGGACAACTATGGCTACACCTTC
TRBD1 TRBJ2-7 TRBV5-6 . CASSSTPGQGPSYEQYF TGTGCCAGCAGCTCCACTCCCGGACAGGGGCCCTCCTACGAGCAGTACTTC
. TRBJ2-7 TRBV7-8 . CASSLARDIAYEQYF TGTGCCAGCAGCTTAGCCAGGGACATCGCCTACGAGCAGTACTTC
. TRBJ1-5 TRBV6-5 . CASSRSSIREPQHF TGTGCCAGCAGCCGGAGTTCGATTCGGGAGCCCCAGCATTTT
. TRBJ2-2 TRBV4-1 . CASSQGLDGELFF TGCGCCAGCAGCCAGGGCCTGGACGGGGAGCTGTTTTTT
. TRBJ2-3 TRBV18 . CASSPLRGTDTQYF TGTGCCAGCTCACCACTACGGGGCACAGATACGCAGTATTTT
TRBD1 TRBJ1-4 TRBV5-1 . CASSLGTGSEKLFF TGCGCCAGCAGCCTGGGGACAGGAAGTGAAAAACTGTTTTTT
TRBD2 TRBJ2-7 TRBV5-1 . CASSPQLAGGRDEQYF TGCGCCAGCAGCCCGCAACTAGCGGGAGGGCGGGACGAGCAGTACTTC
. TRBJ2-3 TRBV2 . CASSETGRGTQYF TGTGCCAGCAGTGAAACGGGCCGGGGTACGCAGTATTTT
TRBD1 TRBJ1-1 TRBV6-5 . CASSRGQDAGAFF TGTGCCAGCAGTCGCGGACAGGACGCAGGAGCTTTCTTT
. TRBJ2-3 TRBV11-3 . CASSRSEATDTQYF TGTGCCAGCTCCCGCTCGGAAGCCACAGATACGCAGTATTTT
. TRBJ2-7 TRBV2 . CASSDGVAANFYEQYF TGTGCCAGCAGTGACGGGGTAGCGGCGAATTTCTACGAGCAGTACTTC
. TRBJ2-1 TRBV9 . CASSVAGSVVNEQFF TGTGCCAGCAGCGTAGCCGGAAGCGTAGTTAATGAGCAGTTCTTC
. TRBJ1-1 TRBV19 few CASSIETGGVNTEAFF TGTGCCAGTAGTATAGAGACCGGGGGCGTGAACACTGAAGCTTTCTTT
. TRBJ1-5 TRBV18 . CASSPPTGGNQPQHF TGTGCCAGCTCACCACCAACAGGAGGCAATCAGCCCCAGCATTTT